The present T cell receptor (beta chain) was sequenced within a study of blood T cells in healthy people across ages. On this clonotype: What it recognizes is unknown.

Germline V gene lookup returns CDR1 MNHNS and CDR2 SASEGT. The V gene lost 6 bases and the J gene lost 0 bases, with 20 bases spanning the gap. CDR3 size: 17 residues. Together with a sample-barcoded 5' primer, a J-beta primer mix was included in a second PCR lasting about 6 to 11 cycles. Using its own MiXCR run on the 5' RACE reads, TCRdb lists one record per CDR3 protein. The data contain 1.5 million to 2 million distinct CDR3 sequences, 28% of them seen just once; the ten biggest clones take up 7.7%. Study conclusions and caveats: CMV infection status of these donors was not known.

Input material: blood. This receptor was taken from a woman in her thirties in good health. The gene calls are TRBV6-1 and TRBJ1-1; no firm D call. The DNA of the CDR3 is TGTGCCAGCAGCCCAAACGGACCCGCCACCATGAACACTGAAGCTTTCTTT. Translating gives CASSPNGPATMNTEAFF.